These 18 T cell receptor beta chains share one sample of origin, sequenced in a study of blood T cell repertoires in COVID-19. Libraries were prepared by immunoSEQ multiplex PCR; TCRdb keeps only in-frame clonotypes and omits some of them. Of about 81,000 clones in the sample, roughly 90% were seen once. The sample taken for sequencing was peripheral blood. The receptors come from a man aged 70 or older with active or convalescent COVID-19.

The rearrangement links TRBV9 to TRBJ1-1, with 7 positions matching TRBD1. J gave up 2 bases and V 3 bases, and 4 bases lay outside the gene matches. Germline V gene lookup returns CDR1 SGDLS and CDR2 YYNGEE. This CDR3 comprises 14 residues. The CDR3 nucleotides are TGTGCCAGCAGCGCCGGGACAGCCAACACTGAAGCTTTCTTT. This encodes CASSAGTANTEAFF. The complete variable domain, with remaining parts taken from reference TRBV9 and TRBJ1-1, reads DSGVTQTPKHLITATGQRVTLRCSPRSGDLSVYWYQQSLDQGLQFLIQYYNGEERAKGNILERFSAQQFPDLHSELNLSSLELGDSALYFCASSAGTANTEAFFGQGTRLTVV.

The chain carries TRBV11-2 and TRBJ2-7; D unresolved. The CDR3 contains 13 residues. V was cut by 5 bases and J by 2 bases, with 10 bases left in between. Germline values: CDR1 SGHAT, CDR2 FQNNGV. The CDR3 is CASSRSPPYEQYF. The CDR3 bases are TGTGCCAGCAGCCGGTCCCCCCCCTACGAGCAGTACTTC.

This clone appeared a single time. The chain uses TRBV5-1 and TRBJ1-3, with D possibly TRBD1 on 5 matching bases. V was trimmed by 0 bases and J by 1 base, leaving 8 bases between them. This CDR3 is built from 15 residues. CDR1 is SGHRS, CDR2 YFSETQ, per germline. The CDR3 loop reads CASSLGRGSGNTIYF. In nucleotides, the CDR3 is TGCGCCAGCAGCTTGGGTAGGGGTTCTGGAAACACCATATATTTT.

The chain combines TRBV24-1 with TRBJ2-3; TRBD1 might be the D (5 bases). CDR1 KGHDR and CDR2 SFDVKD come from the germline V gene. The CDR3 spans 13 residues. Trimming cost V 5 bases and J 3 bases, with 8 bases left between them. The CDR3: CATSARVTDTQYF. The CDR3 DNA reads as TGTGCCACCAGTGCCAGGGTTACAGATACGCAGTATTTT.

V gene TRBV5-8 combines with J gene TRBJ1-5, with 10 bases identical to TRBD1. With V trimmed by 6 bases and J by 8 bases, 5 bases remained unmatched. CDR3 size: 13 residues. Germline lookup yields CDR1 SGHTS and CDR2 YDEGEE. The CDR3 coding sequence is TGTGCCAGCACTTGGGACAGGGGAGAGCCCCAGCATTTT. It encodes CASTWDRGEPQHF. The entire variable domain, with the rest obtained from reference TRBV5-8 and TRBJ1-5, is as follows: EAGVTQSPTHLIKTRGQQATLRCSPISGHTSVYWYQQALGLGLQFLLWYDEGEERNRGNFPPRFSGRQFPNYSSELNVNALELEDSALYLCASTWDRGEPQHFGDGTRLSIL.

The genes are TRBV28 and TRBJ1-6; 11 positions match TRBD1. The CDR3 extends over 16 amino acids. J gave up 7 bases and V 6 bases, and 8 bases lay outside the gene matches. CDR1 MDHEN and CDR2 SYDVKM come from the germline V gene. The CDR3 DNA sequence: TGTGCCAGCAGCCTGGACAGGGGGCTGTTCAATTCACCCCTCCACTTT. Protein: CASSLDRGLFNSPLHF.

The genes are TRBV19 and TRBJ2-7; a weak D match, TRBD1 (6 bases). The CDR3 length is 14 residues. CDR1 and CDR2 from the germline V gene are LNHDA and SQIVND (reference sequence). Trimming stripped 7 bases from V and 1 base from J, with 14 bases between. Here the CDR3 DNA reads TGTGCCAGTAAGGACAGTCCAGAATCCTACGAGCAGTACTTC. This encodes CASKDSPESYEQYF.

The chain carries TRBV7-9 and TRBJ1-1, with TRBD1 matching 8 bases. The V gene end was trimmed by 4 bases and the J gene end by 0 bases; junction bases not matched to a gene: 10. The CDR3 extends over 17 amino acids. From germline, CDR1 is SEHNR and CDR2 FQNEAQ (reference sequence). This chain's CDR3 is CASSSPGQGIMNTEAFF. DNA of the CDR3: TGTGCCAGCAGCTCCCCCGGACAGGGCATCATGAACACTGAAGCTTTCTTT.

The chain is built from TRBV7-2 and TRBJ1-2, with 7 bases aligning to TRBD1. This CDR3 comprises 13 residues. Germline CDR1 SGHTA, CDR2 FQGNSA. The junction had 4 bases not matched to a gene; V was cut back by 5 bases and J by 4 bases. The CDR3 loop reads CASSMDRSYGYTF. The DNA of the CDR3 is TGTGCCAGCAGCATGGACAGGAGCTATGGCTACACCTTC. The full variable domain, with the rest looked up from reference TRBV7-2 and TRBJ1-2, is GAGVSQSPSNKVTEKGKDVELRCDPISGHTALYWYRQSLGQGLEFLIYFQGNSAPDKSGLPSDRFSAERTGGSVSTLTIQRTQQEDSAVYLCASSMDRSYGYTFGSGTRLTVV.

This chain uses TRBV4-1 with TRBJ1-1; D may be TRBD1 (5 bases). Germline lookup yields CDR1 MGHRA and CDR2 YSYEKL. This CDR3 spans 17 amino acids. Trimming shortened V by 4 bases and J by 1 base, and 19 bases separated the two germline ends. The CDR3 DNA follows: TGCGCCAGCAGCCTAAGGAAGATAGTGGACACGAACACTGAAGCTTTCTTT. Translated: CASSLRKIVDTNTEAFF.

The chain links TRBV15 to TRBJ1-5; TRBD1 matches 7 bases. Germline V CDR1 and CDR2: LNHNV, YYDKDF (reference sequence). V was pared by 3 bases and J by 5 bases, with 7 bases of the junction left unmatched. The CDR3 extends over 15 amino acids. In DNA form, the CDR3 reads TGTGCCACCAGCAGCTCGACAGGGATCTATCAGCCCCAGCATTTT. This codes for CATSSSTGIYQPQHF.

CDR3 bases: TGTGCCAGCTCACCAATGGGACACAGTAGCTCCTATAATTCACCCCTCCACTTT. It yields the protein CASSPMGHSSSYNSPLHF. The genes are TRBV18 and TRBJ1-6, with D possibly being TRBD1 (6 bases). This CDR3 has 18 amino acids. CDR1 and CDR2 (germline): KGHSH, LQKENI. V was pared by 2 bases and J by 0 bases, with 14 bases between. The complete variable domain, with remaining parts taken from reference TRBV18 and TRBJ1-6, reads NAGVMQNPRHLVRRRGQEARLRCSPMKGHSHVYWYRQLPEEGLKFMVYLQKENIIDESGMPKERFSAEFPKEGPSILRIQQVVRGDSAAYFCASSPMGHSSSYNSPLHFGNGTRLTVT.

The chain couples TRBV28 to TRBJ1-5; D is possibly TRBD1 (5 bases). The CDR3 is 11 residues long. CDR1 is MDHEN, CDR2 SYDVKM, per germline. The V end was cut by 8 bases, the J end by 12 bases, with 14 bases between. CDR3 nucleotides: TGTGCCAGCGGACGGGGGGAAATCCAGCATTTT. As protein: CASGRGEIQHF.

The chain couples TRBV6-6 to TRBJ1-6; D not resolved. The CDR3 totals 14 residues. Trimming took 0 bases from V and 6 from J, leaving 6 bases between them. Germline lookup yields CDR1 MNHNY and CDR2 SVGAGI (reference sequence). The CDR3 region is CASSYSISNSPLHF. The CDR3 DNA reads TGTGCCAGCAGTTACTCGATCAGTAATTCACCCCTCCACTTT.

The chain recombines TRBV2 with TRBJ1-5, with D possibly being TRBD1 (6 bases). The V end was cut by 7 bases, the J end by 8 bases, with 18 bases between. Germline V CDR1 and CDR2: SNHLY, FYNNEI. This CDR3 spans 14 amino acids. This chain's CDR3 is CASNEQGKLEPQHF. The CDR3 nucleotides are TGTGCCAGCAACGAACAGGGAAAGTTGGAGCCCCAGCATTTT.

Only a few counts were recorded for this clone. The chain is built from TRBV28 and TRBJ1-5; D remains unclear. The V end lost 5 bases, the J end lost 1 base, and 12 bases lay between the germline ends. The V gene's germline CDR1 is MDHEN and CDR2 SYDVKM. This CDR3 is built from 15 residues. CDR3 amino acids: CASSAPKVSNQPQHF. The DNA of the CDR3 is TGTGCCAGCAGTGCGCCGAAAGTAAGCAATCAGCCCCAGCATTTT.

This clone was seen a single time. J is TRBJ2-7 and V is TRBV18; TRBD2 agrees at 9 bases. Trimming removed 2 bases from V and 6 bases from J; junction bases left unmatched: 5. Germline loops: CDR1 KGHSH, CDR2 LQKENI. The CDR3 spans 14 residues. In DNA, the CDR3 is TGTGCCAGCTCACCAAGCGGGGGGAGCCGCGAGCAGTACTTC. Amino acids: CASSPSGGSREQYF.

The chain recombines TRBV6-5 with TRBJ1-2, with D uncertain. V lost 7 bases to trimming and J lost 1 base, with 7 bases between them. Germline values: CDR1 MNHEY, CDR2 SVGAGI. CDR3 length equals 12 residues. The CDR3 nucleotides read TGTGCCAGCACAACTGATAACTATGGCTACACCTTC. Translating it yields CASTTDNYGYTF.